This TCR beta chain was recorded in a study of blood T cell repertoires in COVID-19 (dated by TCRdb to between 2020 and 2021). Regarding the study in general: Samples covering the acute and convalescent phases of COVID-19 were provided by collaborators in the United States, Italy and Spain. The prospective study material was composed of cDNA or gDNA derived from T cells, B-cell-depleted T cells, or PBMCs. Subjects who had been exposed to COVID-19, were actively infected with it, or had recovered from it provided the deeply sampled blood TCRbeta repertoires that made up the dataset. The repertoires were made available in a free public database intended to serve as a resource for research on the immune response to SARS-CoV-2. The samples were drawn from the first 160 participants of the ongoing ImmuneRACE study and from 950 to 1,500 subjects provided by 6 global collaborators. A de-identified subject ID, COVID-19 status, age in years and sex were almost always included in the sample metadata. Where available, HLA class I and class II types were obtained from metadata supplied by the sample provider rather than from assay-based typing. General study outcomes and caveats: The amount of clinical and demographic metadata varied by source and participant and was provided uncurated.

Participants in the prospective study were enrolled through a virtual design, were aged roughly 18 to 100 years, and lived in about two dozen United States geographic areas. In the prospective study, participants were assigned to cohorts based on the clinical history participants reported in a screening survey and a study questionnaire. Recovered participants in ImmuneRACE Cohort 3 were defined by two consecutive negative NP/OP PCR tests, clearance by a healthcare professional, or resolution of symptoms. Mobile phlebotomists in the prospective study collected whole blood, serum and a nasopharyngeal or oropharyngeal swab from every participant. Over an approximately two-month period, participants in the prospective study had the option of providing additional blood draws and questionnaires. Prospective study blood samples were shipped either frozen or at room temperature before DNA extraction. To note about this clone: Its antigen remains undetermined. Within one base of it there is no much larger clone, and no base qualities were kept.

TCRbeta CDR3 regions were amplified from genomic DNA using the immunoSEQ Assay, a bias-controlled multiplex PCR. The published analysis was carried out like this. The number of nucleated cells in each sample was estimated from the amplification of reference gene primers within the assay. To quantify the absolute abundance of each unique TCRbeta CDR3 rearrangement, sequence reads were collapsed and filtered. Productive Simpson clonality was computed per sample as the square root of Simpson's diversity index over productive rearrangements. Sourced from immuneACCESS, this table was stored by TCRdb with only in-frame sequences that have V and J called. A share of the clones is absent; for the studies checked, an unresolved V gene accounts for under half, and the remainder has no known explanation. V, J and clone size are those of that table, while D and trimming were read from the DNA. This sample gives under 200,000 clones in total; about 89% of them show up just once. The top ten hold about 0.77% of the sample.

This receptor was identified in a woman aged 18-35 years who had recovered from COVID-19. Sequenced sample: PBMCs or T cells enriched from blood (not recorded which).

The CDR3 here reads CASSGRGVRSQIDEQFF. The nucleotide sequence reads as follows: TGCGCCAGCAGTGGCAGGGGAGTAAGGTCGCAGATTGATGAGCAGTTCTTC. The chain is encoded by TRBV10-2 joined to TRBJ2-1; TRBD1 could be the D gene, as 6 bases match. The V end loses 4 bases and the J end loses 8 bases, and a stretch of 24 bases separates them. In the germline V gene, CDR1 corresponds to WSHSY and CDR2 to SAAADI. From the cysteine up to the phenylalanine, the CDR3 has a length of 17 residues. Only the CDR3 DNA stays, 51 bases, in frame from base 1.